The 5 T cell receptor beta chains given below trace back to one sample, sequenced in a study of control samples from healthy donors and cancer patients. Some clones are missing from TCRdb's copy, which holds only in-frame ones; the method was immunoSEQ multiplex PCR. Among some 140,000 clones listed, 85% to 95% were seen once. Sequenced material: blood. The receptors come from a man aged 35-49 years in good health.

The V and J genes are TRBV20-1 and TRBJ1-2; D not resolved. CDR1 is DFQATT and CDR2 is SNEGSKA in the germline V gene (reference sequence). V shed 3 bases and J shed 2 bases, with 10 bases lying between them. There are 13 residues in the CDR3. The CDR3 region has the DNA TGCAGTGCTAGTGCGGCCCAGAACTATGGCTACACCTTC. Its protein product is CSASAAQNYGYTF.

The chain links TRBV30 to TRBJ1-1, with no clear D. The CDR3 is 13 amino acids. The V and J ends lost 2 bases and 4 bases respectively, with 11 bases between them. Per the germline V gene, CDR1 is GTSNPN and CDR2 is SVGIG (reference sequence). The CDR3 loop is CAWSMRAPTEAFF. CDR3 coding DNA: TGTGCCTGGAGTATGAGAGCCCCCACTGAAGCTTTCTTT.

The chain couples TRBV28 to TRBJ1-2; 8 bases align to TRBD1. The CDR3 covers 17 residues. Germline lookup yields CDR1 MDHEN and CDR2 SYDVKM. V was clipped by 5 bases and J by 5 bases; unmatched bases: 16. The CDR3 DNA reads as TGTGCCAGCAGTCCCACCAGGTTAGGACAGGGAAAATATGGCTACACCTTC. It is translated as CASSPTRLGQGKYGYTF.

J is TRBJ2-3 and V is TRBV7-2; D unresolved. V lost 5 bases and J 0 bases, leaving 3 bases between the germline ends. The CDR3 is made up of 12 amino acids. Germline-derived CDR1 and CDR2 are SGHTA and FQGNSA. In DNA, the CDR3 is TGTGCCAGCAGCCCTAGCACAGATACGCAGTATTTT. Its protein product is CASSPSTDTQYF.

The rearrangement links TRBV28 to TRBJ2-5, with D perhaps being TRBD1 or TRBD2 (5 bases each). Trimming took 5 bases from V and 7 from J, leaving 11 bases between them. CDR1 and CDR2 (germline): MDHEN, SYDVKM. The length of the CDR3 is 12 residues. The CDR3 nucleotides are TGTGCCAGCAGTCTGGGGGTAAGGACCCAGTACTTC. Its protein product is CASSLGVRTQYF.